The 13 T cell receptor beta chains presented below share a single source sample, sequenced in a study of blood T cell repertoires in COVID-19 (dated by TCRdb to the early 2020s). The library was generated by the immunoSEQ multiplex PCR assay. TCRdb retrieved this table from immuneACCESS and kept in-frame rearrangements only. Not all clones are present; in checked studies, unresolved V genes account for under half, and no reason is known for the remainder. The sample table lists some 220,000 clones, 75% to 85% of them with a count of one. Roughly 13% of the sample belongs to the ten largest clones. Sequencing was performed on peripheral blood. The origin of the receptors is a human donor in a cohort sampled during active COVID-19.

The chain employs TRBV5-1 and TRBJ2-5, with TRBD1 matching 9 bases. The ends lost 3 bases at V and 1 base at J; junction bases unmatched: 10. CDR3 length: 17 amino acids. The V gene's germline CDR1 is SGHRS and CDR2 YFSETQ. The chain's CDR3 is CASSSTGQGFFQETQYF. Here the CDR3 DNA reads TGCGCCAGCAGCTCAACGGGACAGGGTTTTTTCCAAGAGACCCAGTACTTC.

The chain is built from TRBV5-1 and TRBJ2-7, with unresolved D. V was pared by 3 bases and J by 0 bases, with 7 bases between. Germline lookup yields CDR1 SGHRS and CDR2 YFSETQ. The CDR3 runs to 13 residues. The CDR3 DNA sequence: TGCGCCAGCAGCTCCCGGGTCTCCTACGAGCAGTACTTC. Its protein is CASSSRVSYEQYF.

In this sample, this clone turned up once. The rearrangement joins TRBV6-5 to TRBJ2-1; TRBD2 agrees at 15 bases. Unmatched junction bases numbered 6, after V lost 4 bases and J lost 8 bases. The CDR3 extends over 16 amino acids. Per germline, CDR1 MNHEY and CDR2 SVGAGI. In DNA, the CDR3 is TGTGCCAGCAGTTCCACCGGACTAGCGGGAGGGGATGAGCAGTTCTTC. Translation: CASSSTGLAGGDEQFF.

CDR3 DNA sequence: TGTGCCAGCAGCCAGGACAGGAATAATTCACCCCTCCACTTT. It specifies CASSQDRNNSPLHF. The chain recombines TRBV5-4 with TRBJ1-6; 7 nucleotides align to TRBD1. The CDR3 length is 14 residues. Trimming took 4 bases from V and 5 from J; bases not matched to a gene: 3. CDR1 and CDR2 from the germline V gene are SGHNT and YYREEE (reference sequence).

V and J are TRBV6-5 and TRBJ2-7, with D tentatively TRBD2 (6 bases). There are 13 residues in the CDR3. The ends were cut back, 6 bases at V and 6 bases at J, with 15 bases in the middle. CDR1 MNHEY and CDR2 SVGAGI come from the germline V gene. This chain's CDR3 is CASRDRRESEQYF. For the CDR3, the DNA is TGTGCCAGCAGGGATAGGAGGGAATCCGAGCAGTACTTC.

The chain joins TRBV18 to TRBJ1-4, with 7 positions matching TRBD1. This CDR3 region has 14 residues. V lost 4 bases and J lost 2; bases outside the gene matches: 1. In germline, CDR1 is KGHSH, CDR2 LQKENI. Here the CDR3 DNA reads TGTGCCAGCTCACGGGGACAGACTAATGAAAAACTGTTTTTT. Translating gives CASSRGQTNEKLFF.

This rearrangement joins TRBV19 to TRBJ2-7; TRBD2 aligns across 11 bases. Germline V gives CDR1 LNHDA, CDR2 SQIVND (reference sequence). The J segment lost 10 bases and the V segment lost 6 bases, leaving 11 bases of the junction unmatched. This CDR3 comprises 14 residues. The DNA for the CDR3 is TGTGCCAGTAGCCCCACCGGGACTAGCGGCACTCAGTACTTC. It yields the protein CASSPTGTSGTQYF.

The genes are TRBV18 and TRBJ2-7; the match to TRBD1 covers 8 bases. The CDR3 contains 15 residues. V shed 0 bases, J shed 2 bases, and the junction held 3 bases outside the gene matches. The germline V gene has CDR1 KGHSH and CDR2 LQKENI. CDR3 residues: CASSPPTGATYEQYF. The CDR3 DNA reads TGTGCCAGCTCACCACCGACAGGGGCCACCTACGAGCAGTACTTC. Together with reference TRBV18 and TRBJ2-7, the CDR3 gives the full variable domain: NAGVMQNPRHLVRRRGQEARLRCSPMKGHSHVYWYRQLPEEGLKFMVYLQKENIIDESGMPKERFSAEFPKEGPSILRIQQVVRGDSAAYFCASSPPTGATYEQYFGPGTRLTVT.

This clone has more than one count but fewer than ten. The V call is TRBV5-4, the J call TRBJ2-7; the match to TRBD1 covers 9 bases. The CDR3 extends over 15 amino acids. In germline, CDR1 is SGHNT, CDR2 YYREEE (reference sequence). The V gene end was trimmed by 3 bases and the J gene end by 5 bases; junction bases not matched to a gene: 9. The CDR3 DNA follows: TGTGCCAGCAGCTCCAGGGACAGGGAGGGGAACGAGCAGTACTTC. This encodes CASSSRDREGNEQYF.

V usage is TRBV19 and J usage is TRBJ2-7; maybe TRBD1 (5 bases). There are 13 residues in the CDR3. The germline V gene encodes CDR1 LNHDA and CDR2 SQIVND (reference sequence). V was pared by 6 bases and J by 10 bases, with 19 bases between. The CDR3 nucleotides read TGTGCCAGTAGCCCCAATGGTGCGACAGACCAGTACTTC. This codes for CASSPNGATDQYF.

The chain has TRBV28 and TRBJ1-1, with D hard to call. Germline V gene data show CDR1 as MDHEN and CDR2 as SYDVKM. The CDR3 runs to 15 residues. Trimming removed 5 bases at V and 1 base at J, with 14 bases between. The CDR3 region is CASSTRTGKNTEAFF. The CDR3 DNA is TGTGCCAGCAGTACACGGACCGGGAAGAACACTGAAGCTTTCTTT. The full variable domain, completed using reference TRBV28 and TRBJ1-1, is DVKVTQSSRYLVKRTGEKVFLECVQDMDHENMFWYRQDPGLGLRLIYFSYDVKMKEKGDIPEGYSVSREKKERFSLILESASTNQTSMYLCASSTRTGKNTEAFFGQGTRLTVV.

The CDR3 is CATARQDLGDGYTF. The CDR3 DNA reads TGTGCCACAGCCCGACAGGACCTCGGGGATGGCTACACCTTC. The chain has TRBV10-3 and TRBJ1-2; D may be TRBD1 (6 bases). Germline CDR1 is ENHRY and CDR2 is SYGVKD. CDR3 length: 14 amino acids. V was trimmed by 10 bases and J by 6 bases, leaving 21 bases between them.

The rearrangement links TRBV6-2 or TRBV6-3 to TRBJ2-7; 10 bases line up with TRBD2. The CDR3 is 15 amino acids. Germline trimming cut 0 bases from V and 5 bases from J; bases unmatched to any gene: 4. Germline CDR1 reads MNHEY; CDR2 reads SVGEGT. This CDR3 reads CASSYSSGGNDEQYF. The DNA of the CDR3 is TGTGCCAGCAGTTACTCTAGCGGGGGGAACGACGAGCAGTACTTC.